The entry below describes one TCR beta chain. The table came from immunoSEQ multiplex PCR; TCRdb's copy has only in-frame clones and leaves some out. This table holds approximately 17,000 clones, over 85% found once. These data come from a study of chemoradiotherapy in HPV16-positive cancers. Study information: Functional T-cell assays on a couple of HPV16-positive patients' cells defined candidate HPV-specific clones and common TCR motifs.

The sequencing here drew on blood, taken from a patient who underwent chemoradiotherapy. This TCR was recovered from a human donor with HPV-associated anogenital cancer.

This CDR3 reads CASSQDLRGSLTDTQYF. The CDR3 DNA sequence: TGCGCCAGCAGCCAAGATTTAAGAGGATCCCTCACAGATACGCAGTATTTT. The V gene is TRBV4-1, the J gene TRBJ2-3; D not certain. V was trimmed by 0 bases and J by 2 bases, leaving 15 bases between them. In germline, CDR1 is MGHRA, CDR2 YSYEKL. The CDR3 is 17 amino acids.